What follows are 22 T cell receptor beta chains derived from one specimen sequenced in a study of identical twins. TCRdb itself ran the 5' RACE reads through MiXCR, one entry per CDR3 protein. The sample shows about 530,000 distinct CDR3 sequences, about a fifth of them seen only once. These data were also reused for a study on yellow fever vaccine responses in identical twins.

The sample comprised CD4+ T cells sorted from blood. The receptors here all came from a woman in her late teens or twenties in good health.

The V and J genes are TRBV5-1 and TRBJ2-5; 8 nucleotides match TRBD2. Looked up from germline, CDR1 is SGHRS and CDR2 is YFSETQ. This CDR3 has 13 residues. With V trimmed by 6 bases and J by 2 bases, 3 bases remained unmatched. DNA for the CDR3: TGCGCCAGCAAAACTAGCGGACAAGAGACCCAGTACTTC. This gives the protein CASKTSGQETQYF.

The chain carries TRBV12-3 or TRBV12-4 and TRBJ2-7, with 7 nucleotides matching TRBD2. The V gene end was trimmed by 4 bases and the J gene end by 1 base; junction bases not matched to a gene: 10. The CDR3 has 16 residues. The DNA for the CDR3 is TGTGCCAGCAGTTCCCCGGGGGGTTCTGGATCCTACGAGCAGTACTTC. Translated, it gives CASSSPGGSGSYEQYF.

DNA for the CDR3: TGTGCCACCAAACTAGCGGGGAGCTCCTACAATGAGCAGTTCTTC. It specifies CATKLAGSSYNEQFF. This rearrangement joins TRBV10-3 to TRBJ2-1; 10 bases line up with TRBD2. Germline V CDR1 and CDR2: ENHRY, SYGVKD. V dropped 10 bases and J dropped 0; count of bases not matched to a gene: 6. The CDR3 contains 15 residues.

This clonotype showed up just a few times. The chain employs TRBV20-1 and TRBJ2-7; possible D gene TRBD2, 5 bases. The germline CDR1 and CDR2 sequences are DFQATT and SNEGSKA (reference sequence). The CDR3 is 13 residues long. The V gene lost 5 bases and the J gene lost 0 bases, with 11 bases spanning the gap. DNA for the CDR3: TGCAGTGCTCTAGACGGACTCTCCTACGAGCAGTACGTC. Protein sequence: CSALDGLSYEQYV.

DNA of the CDR3: TGTGCCAGCATCAAAGACCTACTAGCCAAAAACATTCAGTACTTC. It codes for CASIKDLLAKNIQYF. The chain joins TRBV2 to TRBJ2-4; D ambiguous. The CDR3 contains 15 residues. Germline values: CDR1 SNHLY, CDR2 FYNNEI. Trimming left V 7 bases short and J 0 bases short, with 13 bases between.

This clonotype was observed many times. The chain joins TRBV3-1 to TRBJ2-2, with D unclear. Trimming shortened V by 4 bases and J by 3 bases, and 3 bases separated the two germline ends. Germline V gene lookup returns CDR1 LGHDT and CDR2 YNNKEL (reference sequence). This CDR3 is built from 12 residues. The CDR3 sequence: CASSPYTGELFF. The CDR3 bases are TGTGCCAGCAGCCCGTACACCGGGGAGCTGTTTTTT.

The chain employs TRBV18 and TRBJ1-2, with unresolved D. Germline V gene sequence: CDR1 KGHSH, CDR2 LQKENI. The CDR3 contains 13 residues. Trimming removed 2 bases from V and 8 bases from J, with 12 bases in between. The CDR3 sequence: CASSPSVEGGYTF. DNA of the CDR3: TGTGCCAGCTCACCAAGTGTGGAGGGCGGCTACACCTTC.

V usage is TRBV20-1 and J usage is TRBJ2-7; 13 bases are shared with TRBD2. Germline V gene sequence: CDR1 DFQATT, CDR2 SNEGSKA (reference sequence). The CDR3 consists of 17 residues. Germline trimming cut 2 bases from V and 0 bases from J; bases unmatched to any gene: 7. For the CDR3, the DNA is TGCAGTGCTAGACCGGGACTAGCGGGGACGAGCTCCTACGAGCAGTACGTC. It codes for CSARPGLAGTSSYEQYV.

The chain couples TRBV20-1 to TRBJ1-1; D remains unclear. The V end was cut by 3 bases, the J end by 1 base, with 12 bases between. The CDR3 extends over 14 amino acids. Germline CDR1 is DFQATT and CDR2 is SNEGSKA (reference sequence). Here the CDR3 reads CSARGSPGNTEAFF. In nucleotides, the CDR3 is TGCAGTGCTAGGGGATCACCAGGGAACACTGAAGCTTTCTTT.

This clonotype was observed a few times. The CDR3 bases are TGTGCCAGCAGCCAAGGGAGCGGGAGAGGGGATGAGCAGTTCTTC. Translated: CASSQGSGRGDEQFF. This rearrangement joins TRBV4-2 to TRBJ2-1; TRBD2 agrees at 8 bases. J lost 8 bases, V lost 1 base, and 7 bases had no gene match. The CDR3 sequence is 15 residues long. The V gene's germline CDR1 is LGHNA and CDR2 YNFKEQ.

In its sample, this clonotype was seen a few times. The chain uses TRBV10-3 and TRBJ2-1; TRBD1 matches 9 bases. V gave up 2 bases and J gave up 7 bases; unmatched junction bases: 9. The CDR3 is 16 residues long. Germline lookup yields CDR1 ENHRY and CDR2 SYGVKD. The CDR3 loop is CAISENPGQGGNEQFF. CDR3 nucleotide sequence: TGTGCCATCAGTGAGAATCCGGGACAGGGTGGTAATGAGCAGTTCTTC.

Here the CDR3 DNA reads TGTGCCATCAGTGGTAGCACAGATACGCAGTATTTT. Protein: CAISGSTDTQYF. V and J are TRBV10-3 and TRBJ2-3; D is unresolved. The germline CDR1 and CDR2 sequences are ENHRY and SYGVKD. The CDR3 is 12 residues long. Trimming removed 4 bases at V and 0 bases at J, with 2 bases between.

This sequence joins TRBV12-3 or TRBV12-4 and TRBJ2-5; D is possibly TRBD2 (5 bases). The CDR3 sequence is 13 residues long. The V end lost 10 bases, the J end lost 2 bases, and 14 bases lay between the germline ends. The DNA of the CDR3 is TGTGCCATCCTTCTGGGAGCGCAAGAGACCCAGTACTTC. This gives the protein CAILLGAQETQYF.

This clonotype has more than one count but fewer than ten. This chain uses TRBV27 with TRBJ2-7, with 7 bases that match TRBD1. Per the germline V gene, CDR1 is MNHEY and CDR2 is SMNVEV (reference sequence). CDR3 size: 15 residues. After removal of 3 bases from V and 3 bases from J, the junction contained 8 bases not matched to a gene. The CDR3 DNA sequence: TGTGCCAGCAGTTTGATACGGGACAGAGTCTACGAGCAGTACTTC. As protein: CASSLIRDRVYEQYF.

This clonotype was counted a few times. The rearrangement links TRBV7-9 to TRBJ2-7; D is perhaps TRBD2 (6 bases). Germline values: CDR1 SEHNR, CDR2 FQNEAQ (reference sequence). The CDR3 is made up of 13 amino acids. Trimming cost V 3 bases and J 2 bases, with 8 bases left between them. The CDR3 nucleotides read TGTGCCAGCAGCTTCGGGGGAACCTACGAGCAGTACGTC. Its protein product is CASSFGGTYEQYV.

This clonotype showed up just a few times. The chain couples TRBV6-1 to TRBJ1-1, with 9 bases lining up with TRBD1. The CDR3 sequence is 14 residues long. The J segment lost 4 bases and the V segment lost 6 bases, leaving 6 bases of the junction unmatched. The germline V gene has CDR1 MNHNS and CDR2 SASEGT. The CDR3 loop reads CASSRGQGSTEAFF. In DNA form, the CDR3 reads TGTGCCAGCAGCCGAGGACAGGGGAGCACTGAAGCTTTCTTT.

The CDR3 DNA follows: TGCGCCAGCAGCCAAGCGGGGAGGGGGCGATCAAAGGGAGATACGCAGTATTTT. Residues: CASSQAGRGRSKGDTQYF. This chain links TRBV4-1 with TRBJ2-3; D may be TRBD1 or TRBD2 (7 bases each). Trimming removed 1 base at V and 5 bases at J, with 22 bases between. The length of the CDR3 is 18 residues. Germline lookup yields CDR1 MGHRA and CDR2 YSYEKL.

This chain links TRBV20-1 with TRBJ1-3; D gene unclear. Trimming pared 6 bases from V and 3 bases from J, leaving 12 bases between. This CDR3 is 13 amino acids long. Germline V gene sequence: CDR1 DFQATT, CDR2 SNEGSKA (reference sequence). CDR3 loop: CSAGRSRGNTIYF. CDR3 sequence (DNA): TGCAGTGCGGGTAGATCGCGTGGAAACACCATATATTTT.

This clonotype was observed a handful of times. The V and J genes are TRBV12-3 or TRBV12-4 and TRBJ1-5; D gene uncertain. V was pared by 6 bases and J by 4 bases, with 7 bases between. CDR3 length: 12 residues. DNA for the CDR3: TGTGCCAGCAGATTCAAAAATCAGCCCCAGCATTTT. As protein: CASRFKNQPQHF.

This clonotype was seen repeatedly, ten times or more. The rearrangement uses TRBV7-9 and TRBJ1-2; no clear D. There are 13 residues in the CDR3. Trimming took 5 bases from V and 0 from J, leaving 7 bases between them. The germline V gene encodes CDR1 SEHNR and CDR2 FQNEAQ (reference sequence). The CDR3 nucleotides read TGTGCCAGCAGCGGCGATTCTAACTATGGCTACACCTTC. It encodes CASSGDSNYGYTF.

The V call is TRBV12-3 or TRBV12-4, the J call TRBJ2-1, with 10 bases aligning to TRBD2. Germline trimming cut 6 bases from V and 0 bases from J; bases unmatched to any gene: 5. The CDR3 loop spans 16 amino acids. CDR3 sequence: CASRPPSGSSYNEQFF. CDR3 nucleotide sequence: TGTGCCAGCAGACCCCCTAGCGGGAGCTCCTACAATGAGCAGTTCTTC.

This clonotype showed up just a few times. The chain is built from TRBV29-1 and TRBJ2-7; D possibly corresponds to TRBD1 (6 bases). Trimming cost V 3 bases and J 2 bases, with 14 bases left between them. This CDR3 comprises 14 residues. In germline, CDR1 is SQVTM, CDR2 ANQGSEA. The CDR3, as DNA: TGCAGCGTTGATAAACAGGGTCCCCCCTACGAGCAGTACTTC. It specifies CSVDKQGPPYEQYF.